Shown below are 30 T cell receptor beta chains from a single sample sequenced in a study of T cell responses to AZD1222 COVID-19 vaccine. TCRdb's table, derived via immunoSEQ multiplex PCR, lists solely in-frame clones and lacks some. The sample lists about 200,000 clones; over 85% were seen once. Sequencing was performed on peripheral blood, taken 28 days after the second dose of the MenACWY control vaccine. These receptors came from an adult who received the MenACWY meningococcal vaccine as a control.

The CDR3 coding sequence is TGTGCCAGCAGCGCTGCCAGGGGGATCCCTGAAGCTTTCTTT. Its protein product is CASSAARGIPEAFF. This chain joins TRBV14 and TRBJ1-1; TRBD1 matches 7 bases. V was pared by 5 bases and J by 6 bases, with 9 bases of the junction left unmatched. Germline assignment: CDR1 SGHDN and CDR2 FVKESK. The CDR3 contains 14 residues. The entire variable domain, with the rest obtained from reference TRBV14 and TRBJ1-1, is as follows: EAGVTQFPSHSVIEKGQTVTLRCDPISGHDNLYWYRRVMGKEIKFLLHFVKESKQDESGMPNNRFLAERTGGTYSTLKVQPAELEDSGVYFCASSAARGIPEAFFGQGTRLTVV.

This chain links TRBV7-3 with TRBJ2-1, with D possibly being TRBD2 (6 bases). From germline, CDR1 is SGHTA and CDR2 FQGTGA. Trimming shortened V by 3 bases and J by 7 bases, and 19 bases separated the two germline ends. CDR3 length: 16 amino acids. The CDR3 region is CASSFLHREYGNEQFF. DNA of the CDR3: TGTGCCAGCAGCTTCTTACACCGGGAGTATGGAAATGAGCAGTTCTTC.

The chain links TRBV9 to TRBJ1-6, with 9 bases fitting TRBD1. The junction had 7 bases not matched to a gene; V was cut back by 0 bases and J by 9 bases. CDR1 is SGDLS and CDR2 is YYNGEE in the germline V gene. This CDR3 spans 16 amino acids. The CDR3 region is CASSVAGTGKSSPLHF. Here the CDR3 DNA reads TGTGCCAGCAGCGTAGCAGGGACAGGGAAGAGTTCACCCCTCCACTTT.

The J gene is TRBJ2-3, the V gene TRBV7-9, with TRBD2 matching over 10 bases. After removal of 3 bases from V and 7 bases from J, the junction contained 7 bases not matched to a gene. The CDR3 runs to 15 residues. Germline-derived CDR1 and CDR2 are SEHNR and FQNEAQ (reference sequence). CDR3 loop: CASSFVAGGKNTQYF. The CDR3 DNA reads as TGTGCCAGCAGCTTTGTAGCGGGAGGAAAAAATACGCAGTATTTT.

J is TRBJ1-5 and V is TRBV19; 10 nucleotides match TRBD1. Trimming at V came to 7 bases and at J to 8 bases, leaving 5 bases not matched to a gene. The CDR3 is made up of 13 amino acids. Germline V lookup: CDR1 LNHDA, CDR2 SQIVND (reference sequence). This chain's CDR3 is CASIRTGGEPQHF. Here the CDR3 DNA reads TGTGCCAGTATCCGGACAGGGGGGGAGCCCCAGCATTTT.

V and J are TRBV7-6 and TRBJ2-5, with TRBD2 as a possible D gene (6 bases). This CDR3 has 15 amino acids. V lost 5 bases, J lost 5 bases, and 18 bases lay in between. CDR1 and CDR2 (germline): SGHVS, FNYEAQ. Here the CDR3 DNA reads TGTGCCAGCAGCCCTTTAGGCGCGGGACGGGAGACCCAGTACTTC. It is translated as CASSPLGAGRETQYF.

About this clone itself: This sample includes further DNA sequences coding for the same CDR3. The CDR3, as DNA: TGTGCCAGCTCCCGTGACACTGAAGCTTTCTTT. Residues: CASSRDTEAFF. The J gene is TRBJ1-1, the V gene TRBV6-5; D unclear. The V gene's germline CDR1 is MNHEY and CDR2 SVGAGI. V was trimmed by 8 bases and J by 3 bases, leaving 7 bases between them. CDR3 length: 11 residues.

This clone has a single count. The chain links TRBV7-2 to TRBJ1-5; 8 positions agree with TRBD1. The ends lost 5 bases at V and 3 bases at J; junction bases unmatched: 6. This CDR3 is built from 15 residues. The germline V gene encodes CDR1 SGHTA and CDR2 FQGNSA. The CDR3 region is CASSPETGANQPQHF. CDR3 DNA: TGTGCCAGCAGCCCCGAGACAGGGGCCAATCAGCCCCAGCATTTT.

V usage is TRBV19 and J usage is TRBJ1-5; D unclear. Looked up from germline, CDR1 is LNHDA and CDR2 is SQIVND (reference sequence). This CDR3 region has 14 residues. The V end lost 3 bases, the J end lost 0 bases, and 6 bases lay between the germline ends. CDR3: CASSIDHSNQPQHF. The CDR3 nucleotides are TGTGCCAGTAGTATCGACCATAGCAATCAGCCCCAGCATTTT.

V and J are TRBV25-1 and TRBJ2-2; tentative D call: TRBD2 (5 bases). Germline-derived CDR1 and CDR2 are MGHDK and SYGVNS. This CDR3 region has 12 residues. Trimming pared 7 bases from V and 11 bases from J, leaving 14 bases between. Written as DNA, the CDR3 is TGTGCCAGCACGGGGTCCCCGGGAGAGCTGTTTTTT. It translates to CASTGSPGELFF.

This chain links TRBV18 with TRBJ1-5; D is possibly TRBD1 (5 bases). This CDR3 has 16 residues. Germline V gene lookup returns CDR1 KGHSH and CDR2 LQKENI. The ends were cut back, 1 base at V and 0 bases at J, with 10 bases in the middle. CDR3 in amino acids: CASSPRPQDSNQPQHF. CDR3 in DNA: TGTGCCAGCTCACCACGGCCACAGGATAGCAATCAGCCCCAGCATTTT.

This clone was detected only once. This chain links TRBV6-2 or TRBV6-3 with TRBJ1-2; D uncertain. V lost 0 bases to trimming and J lost 1 base, with 9 bases between them. The CDR3 sequence is 15 residues long. CDR1 and CDR2 (germline): MNHEY, SVGEGT. The chain's CDR3 is CASSYSISDNYGYTF. CDR3 nucleotide sequence: TGTGCCAGCAGTTACTCGATATCGGATAACTATGGCTACACCTTC.

This sequence joins TRBV2 and TRBJ2-4; D ambiguous. CDR1 SNHLY and CDR2 FYNNEI come from the germline V gene. V lost 8 bases to trimming and J lost 0 bases, with 2 bases between them. There are 11 residues in the CDR3. In nucleotides, the CDR3 is TGTGCCAGCTTAGCCAAAAACATTCAGTACTTC. Its protein is CASLAKNIQYF.

The chain uses TRBV19 and TRBJ1-6; 11 bases map to TRBD1. The CDR3 covers 14 residues. CDR1 and CDR2 (germline): LNHDA, SQIVND (reference sequence). The V gene end was trimmed by 5 bases and the J gene end by 10 bases; junction bases not matched to a gene: 4. CDR3 loop: CASSGGQGESPLHF. CDR3 coding DNA: TGTGCCAGTAGTGGGGGACAGGGGGAATCACCCCTCCACTTT.

V and J are TRBV19 and TRBJ1-2; possibly TRBD1 for D (5 bases). The V end lost 6 bases, the J end lost 7 bases, and 15 bases lay between the germline ends. The CDR3 runs to 13 residues. Germline CDR1 is LNHDA and CDR2 is SQIVND (reference sequence). For the CDR3, the DNA is TGTGCCAGTAGCGAAGGGACGGCCTCTGGCTACACCTTC. It is translated as CASSEGTASGYTF.

J is TRBJ1-2 and V is TRBV18; 8 nucleotides align to TRBD1. Trimming took 4 bases from V and 0 from J; bases not matched to a gene: 4. Germline V CDR1 and CDR2: KGHSH, LQKENI. This CDR3 spans 15 amino acids. The CDR3 nucleotides read TGTGCCAGCTCACTGAAACAGGGGGCTAACTATGGCTACACCTTC. Protein: CASSLKQGANYGYTF.

The chain carries TRBV18 and TRBJ2-1; weak D call: TRBD1 (6 bases). CDR1 is KGHSH and CDR2 is LQKENI in the germline V gene. V shed 6 bases and J shed 0 bases, with 15 bases lying between them. The CDR3 is 16 amino acids. This CDR3 reads CASSLDRPSSYNEQFF. Here the CDR3 DNA reads TGTGCCAGCTCTCTCGACAGGCCGAGCTCCTACAATGAGCAGTTCTTC.

V and J are TRBV20-1 and TRBJ1-2; TRBD1 aligns across 11 bases. Germline CDR1 and CDR2: DFQATT and SNEGSKA (reference sequence). CDR3 length: 13 residues. V lost 3 bases and J lost 5; bases outside the gene matches: 2. CDR3 nucleotides: TGCAGTGCTAGTGGGACAGGGGGATATGGCTACACCTTC. It codes for CSASGTGGYGYTF.

The chain links TRBV28 to TRBJ1-5, with D unresolved. CDR1 MDHEN and CDR2 SYDVKM come from the germline V gene. This CDR3 comprises 16 residues. Trimming stripped 5 bases from V and 3 bases from J, with 17 bases between. CDR3 protein: CASSLATLLLNQPQHF. CDR3 sequence (DNA): TGTGCCAGCAGTCTGGCCACGCTTCTTCTCAATCAGCCCCAGCATTTT.

This chain uses TRBV5-4 with TRBJ1-4; D is ambiguous. The V end lost 7 bases, the J end lost 5 bases, and 12 bases lay between the germline ends. Germline V lookup: CDR1 SGHNT, CDR2 YYREEE (reference sequence). This CDR3 has 13 amino acids. The CDR3 bases are TGTGCCAGCGCCAGAAGCGGCAATGAAAAACTGTTTTTT. This encodes CASARSGNEKLFF.

The chain combines TRBV6-2 or TRBV6-3 with TRBJ2-7; tentative D call: TRBD2 (6 bases). The V gene's germline CDR1 is MNHEY and CDR2 SVGEGT. The length of the CDR3 is 13 residues. V lost 6 bases, J lost 2 bases, and 11 bases lay in between. DNA of the CDR3: TGTGCCAGCAGCCTAGCGACTCCCTACGAGCAGTACTTC. Its translation is CASSLATPYEQYF.

This clone was seen once. The J gene is TRBJ2-4, the V gene TRBV19, with D perhaps TRBD1 or TRBD2 (5 bases each). Germline V gives CDR1 LNHDA, CDR2 SQIVND (reference sequence). Trimming took 3 bases from V and 1 from J, leaving 10 bases between them. The CDR3 extends over 15 amino acids. This CDR3 is CASSIVGTAKNIQYF. For the CDR3, the DNA is TGTGCCAGTAGTATCGTCGGGACGGCCAAAAACATTCAGTACTTC.

J is TRBJ2-2 and V is TRBV7-2; D is possibly TRBD2 (6 bases). Trimming pared 6 bases from V and 7 bases from J, leaving 18 bases between. The CDR3 runs 15 residues. The germline V gene encodes CDR1 SGHTA and CDR2 FQGNSA. CDR3 DNA: TGTGCCAGCAGTCCCATCGGGGGAGCCCACGGGGAGCTGTTTTTT. It is translated as CASSPIGGAHGELFF. The whole variable domain, filled in from reference TRBV7-2 and TRBJ2-2, reads GAGVSQSPSNKVTEKGKDVELRCDPISGHTALYWYRQSLGQGLEFLIYFQGNSAPDKSGLPSDRFSAERTGGSVSTLTIQRTQQEDSAVYLCASSPIGGAHGELFFGEGSRLTVL.

This CDR3 is CAISEPLGPGNTIYF. CDR3 DNA: TGTGCCATCAGTGAACCTCTGGGACCTGGAAACACCATATATTTT. The V and J genes are TRBV10-3 and TRBJ1-3, with a weak D call TRBD1 (5 bases). Germline V lookup: CDR1 ENHRY, CDR2 SYGVKD. The CDR3 contains 15 residues. Trimming pared 3 bases from V and 2 bases from J, leaving 11 bases between.

The chain links TRBV10-3 to TRBJ2-3; D is possibly TRBD1 or TRBD2 (5 bases each). Germline V gene data show CDR1 as ENHRY and CDR2 as SYGVKD. The V end was cut by 2 bases, the J end by 4 bases, with 16 bases between. There are 16 residues in the CDR3. The CDR3 DNA follows: TGTGCCATCAGTGAGGGGGGAGCGGCGAAAGCAGATACGCAGTATTTT. Translating it yields CAISEGGAAKADTQYF.

The rearrangement uses TRBV6-1 and TRBJ1-2; D not resolved. The CDR3 extends over 14 amino acids. The V end was cut by 3 bases, the J end by 0 bases, with 8 bases between. Per the germline V gene, CDR1 is MNHNS and CDR2 is SASEGT. CDR3 nucleotides: TGTGCCAGCAGTGACGGAATACCTAACTATGGCTACACCTTC. Residues: CASSDGIPNYGYTF.

This clone has just a few counts. The V and J genes are TRBV10-3 and TRBJ2-7; weak D call: TRBD2 (5 bases). CDR1 and CDR2 (germline): ENHRY, SYGVKD. The CDR3 is 13 residues long. Between the trimmed V and J ends, which lost 5 bases and 3 bases, there was a span of 11 bases. CDR3 bases: TGTGCCATCAGTACCCCCGGAGGCTACGAGCAGTACTTC. This encodes CAISTPGGYEQYF.

This rearrangement joins TRBV11-2 to TRBJ1-2, with 7 bases aligning to TRBD1. V lost 5 bases to trimming and J lost 7 bases; unmatched junction nucleotides: 7. The CDR3 length is 13 residues. Germline assignment: CDR1 SGHAT and CDR2 FQNNGV. Here the CDR3 DNA reads TGTGCCAGCAGCCAGGACAGGTTCCCTGGCTACACCTTC. As protein: CASSQDRFPGYTF.

The chain employs TRBV5-4 and TRBJ1-5; tentative D call: TRBD1 (6 bases). Trimming stripped 0 bases from V and 1 base from J, with 11 bases between. Germline V gene lookup returns CDR1 SGHNT and CDR2 YYREEE (reference sequence). This CDR3 comprises 16 residues. DNA for the CDR3: TGTGCCAGCAGCTTGGAGGGGGACCCAAGCAATCAGCCCCAGCATTTT. Amino acid sequence: CASSLEGDPSNQPQHF.

This chain links TRBV5-5 with TRBJ2-4, with 12 bases aligning to TRBD2. V was pared by 3 bases and J by 6 bases, with 7 bases of the junction left unmatched. Germline-derived CDR1 and CDR2 are SGHKS and YYEKEE (reference sequence). This CDR3 has 16 residues. DNA of the CDR3: TGTGCCAGCAGCTACCGACTAGCGGGAGTCGGAAACATTCAGTACTTC. Amino acid sequence: CASSYRLAGVGNIQYF.